A single sample gave rise to the 8 T cell receptor beta chains below, sequenced in a study of T-cell memory formation after mild COVID-19. TCRdb fed the 5' RACE reads into MiXCR, producing one record per CDR3 protein. The table records fewer than 450,000 distinct CDR3 sequences, around 24% of them present only once. Sequencing used PBMCs or a T cell subset sorted from them (not recorded which). The receptors originated from an adult woman who had mild COVID-19 (a few samples of this study predate the infection). Cell type and time point are not known.

This clonotype was counted only a few times. The genes are TRBV29-1 and TRBJ2-1, with 7 nucleotides matching TRBD2. The CDR3 sequence is 17 residues long. In germline, CDR1 is SQVTM, CDR2 ANQGSEA. The V and J ends lost 5 bases and 9 bases, in that order; junction bases with no gene match: 22. CDR3 amino acids: CSVQPEPAGKLRGEQFF. CDR3 in DNA: TGCAGCGTTCAACCCGAACCAGCGGGAAAACTAAGGGGTGAGCAGTTCTTC.

This clonotype was seen only a few times. The J gene is TRBJ1-1, the V gene TRBV10-3; 8 bases are a match to TRBD1. The CDR3 consists of 17 residues. V was clipped by 0 bases and J by 1 base; unmatched bases: 7. CDR1 ENHRY and CDR2 SYGVKD come from the germline V gene. The CDR3 DNA follows: TGTGCCATCAGTGAGTCTGCTCCAGGGGGCCGGAACACTGAAGCTTTCTTT. It encodes CAISESAPGGRNTEAFF.

This clonotype has more than one count but fewer than ten. In nucleotides, the CDR3 is TGTGCCAGCACCTCCCTGGGGGGCACTGAAGCTTTCTTT. It translates to CASTSLGGTEAFF. V is TRBV11-2 and J is TRBJ1-1; perhaps TRBD1 as D (5 bases). V was shortened by 7 bases and J by 4 bases, with 13 bases between the two germline ends. Germline V CDR1 and CDR2: SGHAT, FQNNGV. The CDR3 sequence is 13 residues long. The whole variable domain, remainder taken from reference TRBV11-2 and TRBJ1-1, is EAGVAQSPRYKIIEKRQSVAFWCNPISGHATLYWYQQILGQGPKLLIQFQNNGVVDDSQLPKDRFSAERLKGVDSTLKIQPAKLEDSAVYLCASTSLGGTEAFFGQGTRLTVV.

To note about this clonotype: It is unclear where the CDR3 begins or ends on the DNA, so no DNA is shown, and the CDR3 is as TCRdb lists it. The gene calls are TRBV10-3 and TRBJ2-7. From germline, CDR1 is ENHRY and CDR2 SYGVKD. Including both end residues, the CDR3 is 14 amino acids long. The CDR3 region is CAISDPDFRGEQYF.

V usage is TRBV7-2 and J usage is TRBJ2-3; D call uncertain. The CDR3 has 13 residues. The V end lost 0 bases, the J end lost 2 bases, and 3 bases lay between the germline ends. CDR1 is SGHTA and CDR2 is FQGNSA in the germline V gene. This chain's CDR3 is CASSLANTDTQYF. Written as DNA, the CDR3 is TGTGCCAGCAGCTTAGCGAACACAGATACGCAGTATTTT.

This clonotype has only a few counts. V gene TRBV24-1 combines with J gene TRBJ2-1; 7 nucleotides agree with TRBD2. The V and J ends lost 7 bases and 4 bases, in that order; junction bases with no gene match: 9. The CDR3 extends over 15 amino acids. CDR1 KGHDR and CDR2 SFDVKD come from the germline V gene. CDR3: CATRVGTTIYNEQFF. DNA for the CDR3: TGTGCCACCAGGGTCGGGACTACAATTTACAATGAGCAGTTCTTC.

This clonotype has only a few counts. The chain recombines TRBV12-3 or TRBV12-4 with TRBJ2-5, with D tentatively TRBD1 (6 bases). Trimming left V 3 bases short and J 5 bases short, with 16 bases between. CDR3 size: 15 residues. The CDR3 sequence is CASSFRGTLKETQYF. The CDR3, as DNA: TGTGCCAGCAGTTTCAGGGGAACCCTTAAGGAGACCCAGTACTTC.

This chain's CDR3 is CSVRAGGRNEQFF. Here the CDR3 DNA reads TGCAGCGTGAGGGCAGGGGGTCGCAATGAGCAGTTCTTC. V and J are TRBV29-1 and TRBJ2-1, with 7 positions matching TRBD1. The V gene end was trimmed by 6 bases and the J gene end by 6 bases; junction bases not matched to a gene: 8. Germline CDR1 is SQVTM and CDR2 is ANQGSEA. The CDR3 runs to 13 residues.